This T cell receptor (beta chain) was sequenced in a study of blood T cell repertoires in COVID-19 (dated by TCRdb to 2020 to 2022). Background for the entire study: Collaborator samples came from the United States, Italy and Spain and covered acute and convalescent phases of COVID-19. The prospective study material was composed of cDNA or gDNA derived from T cells, B-cell-depleted T cells, or PBMCs. A de-identified subject ID, COVID-19 status, age in years and sex were almost always included in the sample metadata. Where available, HLA class I and class II types were obtained from metadata supplied by the sample provider rather than from assay-based typing. The samples were drawn from two sources: the first 160 participants of the ongoing ImmuneRACE study, and fewer than 1,500 subjects contributed by 6 global collaborators. Subjects who had been exposed to COVID-19, were actively infected with it, or had recovered from it provided the deeply sampled blood TCRbeta repertoires that made up the dataset. A freely available public database, intended as a resource for researchers studying the immune response to SARS-CoV-2, is where the repertoires were released.

In regard to this clone: The antigen it binds to is not known. There are no base qualities to consult, and no much larger clone falls within one base.

Summary of the overall study and its limitations: How much clinical and demographic metadata was included differed by source and by participant, and the metadata was provided uncurated.

V loses 5 bases of germline sequence and J loses 1 base, and the interval between the two ends is 8 bases. The germline V gene encodes CDR1 SGHNT and CDR2 YENEEA. Counted from cysteine to phenylalanine, this CDR3 has 13 amino acids. CDR3 DNA is the only sequence kept; it has 39 bases, read in frame from the first base. The immunoSEQ Assay, a bias-controlled multiplex PCR, was used to amplify TCRbeta CDR3 regions from genomic DNA. The authors processed their data as follows. Nucleated cell counts per sample were estimated from amplification of reference gene primers within the assay. Sequence reads were collapsed and filtered to measure the absolute abundance of every unique TCRbeta CDR3 rearrangement. For each sample, productive Simpson clonality was calculated as the square root of Simpson's diversity index over productive rearrangements. As stored in TCRdb, this immuneACCESS dataset retains in-frame rearrangements with V and J assigned. A fraction of the clones does not appear; measured against another copy, unresolved V genes explain less than half of the discrepancy, and the remainder lacks a known reason. V, J and clone size are those of that table, while D and trimming were read from the DNA. The sample records a few hundred thousand clones, around 90% of which are singletons. The top ten constitute about 3% of the sample.

Enrolling through a virtual design, the prospective study's participants ranged in age from roughly 18 to 100 years and lived across roughly 24 United States geographic areas. Cohort assignment in the prospective study relied on participant-reported clinical history from a screening survey and a study questionnaire. ImmuneRACE Cohort 3 recovered participants were defined by two consecutive negative NP/OP PCR tests, healthcare professional clearance, or symptom resolution. Mobile phlebotomists in the prospective study collected whole blood, serum and a nasopharyngeal or oropharyngeal swab from every participant. Participants in the prospective study had the option to provide additional blood draws and questionnaires over a 2-month period. Before DNA extraction, prospective study blood samples were shipped either frozen or at room temperature.

The rearrangement combines TRBV11-3 with TRBJ1-1, and perhaps TRBD1 as D gene, on 5 matching bases. This clonotype was obtained from a woman aged 50 to 65 who had recovered from COVID-19. Sequenced: PBMCs or T cells enriched from blood (not recorded which). The CDR3 region: CASSAQENTEAFF. DNA sequence: TGTGCCAGCAGCGCACAGGAGAACACTGAAGCTTTCTTT.